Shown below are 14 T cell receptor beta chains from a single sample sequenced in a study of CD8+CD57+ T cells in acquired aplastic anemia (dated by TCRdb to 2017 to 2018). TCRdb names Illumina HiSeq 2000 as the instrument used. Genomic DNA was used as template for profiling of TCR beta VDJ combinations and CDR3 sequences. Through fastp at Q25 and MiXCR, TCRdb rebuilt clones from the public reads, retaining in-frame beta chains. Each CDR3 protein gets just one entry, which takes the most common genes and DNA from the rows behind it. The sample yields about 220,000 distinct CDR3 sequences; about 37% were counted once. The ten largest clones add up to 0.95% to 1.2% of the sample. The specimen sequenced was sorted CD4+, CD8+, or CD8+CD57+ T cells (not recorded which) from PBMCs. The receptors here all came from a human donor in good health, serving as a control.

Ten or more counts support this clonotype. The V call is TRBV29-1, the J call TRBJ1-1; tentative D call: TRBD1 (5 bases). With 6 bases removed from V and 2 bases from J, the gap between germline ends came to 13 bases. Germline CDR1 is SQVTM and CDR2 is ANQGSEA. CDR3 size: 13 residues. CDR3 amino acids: CSVSQGANTEAFF. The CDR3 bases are TGCAGCGTGAGTCAAGGGGCAAACACTGAAGCTTTCTTT.

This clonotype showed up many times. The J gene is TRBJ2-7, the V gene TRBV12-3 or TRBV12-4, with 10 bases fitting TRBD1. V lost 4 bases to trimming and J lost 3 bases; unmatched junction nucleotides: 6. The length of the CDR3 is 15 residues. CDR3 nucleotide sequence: TGTGCCAGCAGTTACCCCGGGACAGGGGTCTACGAGCAGTACTTC. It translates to CASSYPGTGVYEQYF.

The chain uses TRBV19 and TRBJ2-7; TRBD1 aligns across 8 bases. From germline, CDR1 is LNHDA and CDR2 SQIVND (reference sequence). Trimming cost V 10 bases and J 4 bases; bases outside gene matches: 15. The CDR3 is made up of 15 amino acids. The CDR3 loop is CATSMPGTGEYEQYF. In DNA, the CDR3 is TGTGCCACCTCAATGCCGGGGACAGGTGAATACGAGCAGTACTTC.

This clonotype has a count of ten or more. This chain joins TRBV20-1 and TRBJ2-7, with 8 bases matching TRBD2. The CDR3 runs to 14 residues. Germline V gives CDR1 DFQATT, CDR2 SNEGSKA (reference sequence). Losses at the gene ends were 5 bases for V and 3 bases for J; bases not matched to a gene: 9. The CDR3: CSAQHGTSLYEQYF. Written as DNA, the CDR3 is TGCAGTGCTCAGCACGGGACTAGTCTCTACGAGCAGTACTTC.

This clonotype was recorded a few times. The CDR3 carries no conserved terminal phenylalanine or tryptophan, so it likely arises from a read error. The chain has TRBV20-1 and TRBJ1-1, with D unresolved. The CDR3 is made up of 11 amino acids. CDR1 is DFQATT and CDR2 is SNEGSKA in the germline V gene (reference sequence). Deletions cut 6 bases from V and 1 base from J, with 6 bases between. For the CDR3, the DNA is TGCAGTGCCCGTGGGAACACTGAAGCTTTCCTT. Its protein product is CSARGNTEAFL.

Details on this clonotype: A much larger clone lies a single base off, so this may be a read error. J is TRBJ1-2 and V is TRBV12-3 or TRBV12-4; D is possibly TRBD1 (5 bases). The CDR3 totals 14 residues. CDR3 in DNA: TGTGCCAGCAGCCCACAGGACGCAGACTATGGCTACGCCTTC. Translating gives CASSPQDADYGYAF.

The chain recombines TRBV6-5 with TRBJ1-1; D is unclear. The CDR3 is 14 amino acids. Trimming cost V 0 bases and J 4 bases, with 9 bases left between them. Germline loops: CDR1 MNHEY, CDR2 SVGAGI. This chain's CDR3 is CASSYSTHGTEAFF. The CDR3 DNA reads TGTGCCAGCAGTTACTCCACGCATGGCACTGAAGCTTTCTTT.

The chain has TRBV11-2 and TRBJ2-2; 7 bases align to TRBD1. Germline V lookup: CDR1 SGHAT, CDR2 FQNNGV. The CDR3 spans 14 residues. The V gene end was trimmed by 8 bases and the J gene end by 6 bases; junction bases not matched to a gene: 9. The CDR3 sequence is CASSIQGTAGELFF. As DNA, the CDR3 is TGTGCCAGCTCCATACAGGGGACGGCCGGGGAGCTGTTTTTT.

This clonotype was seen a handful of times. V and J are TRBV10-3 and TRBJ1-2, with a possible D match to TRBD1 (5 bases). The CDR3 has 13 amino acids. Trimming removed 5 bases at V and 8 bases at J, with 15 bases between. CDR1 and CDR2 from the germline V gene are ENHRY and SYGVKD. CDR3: CAISLGTDNGYTF. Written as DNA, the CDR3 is TGTGCCATCAGTTTAGGGACGGACAACGGCTACACCTTC.

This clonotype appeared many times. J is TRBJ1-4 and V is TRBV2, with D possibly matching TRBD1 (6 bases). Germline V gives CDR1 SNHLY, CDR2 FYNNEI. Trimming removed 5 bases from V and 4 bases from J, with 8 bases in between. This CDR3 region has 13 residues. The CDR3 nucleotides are TGTGCCAGCAGTAAGGGGGTTAATGAAAAACTGTTTTTT. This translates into CASSKGVNEKLFF. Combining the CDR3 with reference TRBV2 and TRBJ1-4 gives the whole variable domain EPEVTQTPSHQVTQMGQEVILRCVPISNHLYFYWYRQILGQKVEFLVSFYNNEISEKSEIFDDQFSVERPDGSNFTLKIRSTKLEDSAMYFCASSKGVNEKLFFGSGTQLSVL.

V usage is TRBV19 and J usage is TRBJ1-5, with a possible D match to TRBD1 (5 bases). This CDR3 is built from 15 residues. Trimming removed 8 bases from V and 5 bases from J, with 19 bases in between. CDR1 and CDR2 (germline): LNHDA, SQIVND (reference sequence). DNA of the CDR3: TGTGCCAGTTCCTTTTTGGGGGGGGGGGATCAGCCCCAGCATTTT. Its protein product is CASSFLGGGDQPQHF.

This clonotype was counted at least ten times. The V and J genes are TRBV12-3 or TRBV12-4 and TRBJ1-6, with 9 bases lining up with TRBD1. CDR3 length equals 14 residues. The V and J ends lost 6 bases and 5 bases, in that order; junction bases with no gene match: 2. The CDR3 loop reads CASRGQGHNSPLHF. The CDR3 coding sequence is TGTGCCAGCAGAGGACAGGGGCATAATTCACCCCTCCACTTT.

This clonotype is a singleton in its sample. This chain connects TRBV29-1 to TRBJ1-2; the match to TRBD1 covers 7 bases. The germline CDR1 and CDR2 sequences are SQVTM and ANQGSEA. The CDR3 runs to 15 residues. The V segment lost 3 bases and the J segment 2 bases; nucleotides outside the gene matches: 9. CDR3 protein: CSVDGWDRANYGYTF. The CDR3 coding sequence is TGCAGCGTTGATGGGTGGGACAGAGCAAACTATGGCTACACCTTC.

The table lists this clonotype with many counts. The CDR3 DNA reads as TGTGCCAGCAGCTTACGGACTAGCGGCTACGAGCAGTACTTC. Its translation: CASSLRTSGYEQYF. The V call is TRBV7-2, the J call TRBJ2-7, with 10 bases fitting TRBD2. Per germline, CDR1 SGHTA and CDR2 FQGNSA. CDR3 length: 14 amino acids. V shed 2 bases, J shed 3 bases, and the junction held 1 base outside the gene matches.